The present T cell receptor (beta chain) was sequenced within a study of blood T cell repertoires in COVID-19 (dated by TCRdb to about 2020). Regarding the research as a whole: The collaborator samples originated in the United States, Italy and Spain and spanned the acute and convalescent phases of COVID-19. The material from the prospective study consisted of cDNA or gDNA derived from T cells, B-cell-depleted T cells, or PBMCs. The dataset comprised deeply sampled blood TCRbeta repertoires from subjects exposed to, actively infected with, or recovered from COVID-19. The repertoires were released in a freely available public database intended as a resource for research on the immune response to SARS-CoV-2. The samples were drawn from two sources: the first 160 participants of the ongoing ImmuneRACE study, and 1,000 to 1,500 subjects contributed by 6 global collaborators. A de-identified subject ID, COVID-19 status, age in years and sex were almost always included in the sample metadata. Where available, HLA class I and class II types were taken from metadata supplied by the sample provider and were not determined by assay-based typing. Results and caveats for the whole study, not just this receptor: The amount of clinical and demographic metadata varied by source and participant and was provided uncurated.

TCRbeta CDR3 regions were amplified from genomic DNA using the immunoSEQ Assay, a bias-controlled multiplex PCR. In the original analysis: Nucleated cell counts per sample were estimated from amplification of reference gene primers within the assay. To quantify the absolute abundance of each unique TCRbeta CDR3 rearrangement, sequence reads were collapsed and filtered. For each sample, productive Simpson clonality was calculated as the square root of Simpson's diversity index across productive rearrangements. Here the immuneACCESS table is served through TCRdb, limited to in-frame sequences with V and J called. Missing clones are a known gap in these copies; in checked studies unresolved V genes cover under half, and the rest lacks a known reason. V and J calls plus clone size are reproduced from that table; the DNA served to infer D and trimming. The sample data list about 140,000 clones, and roughly 84% of these were observed just once. The top ten clones comprise 8% to 9% of the sample.

A word on this clone: The antigen it binds to is not known. Within one base of it there is no much larger clone, and no base qualities were kept.

Unmatched junction bases come to 14, with V trimmed by 6 bases and J by 3 bases. From a lookup of the germline V gene, CDR1 and CDR2 are MDHEN and SYDVKM. Counted from cysteine to phenylalanine, this CDR3 has 16 amino acids. Solely the CDR3 DNA is kept, with 48 bases framed from the first base. In Seattle, one collaborating source enrolled patients while the infection was active and tracked those patients longitudinally over the course of disease. Each collaborating institution followed its own protocols to collect whole blood in K2EDTA tubes. For TCRbeta analysis, collaborators shipped samples as frozen whole blood, isolated PBMCs, or DNA extracted from either of those sample types.

This receptor was identified in a man aged 30 to 45 with COVID-19, enrolled during active disease. The sequenced material came from peripheral blood. The chain employs TRBV28 and TRBJ2-7; 7 nucleotides in the junction match TRBD1. CDR3 protein: CASSFYAFGTDYEQYF. The DNA sequence follows: TGTGCCAGCAGCTTTTATGCCTTCGGGACAGACTACGAGCAGTACTTC. Here the CDR3 is joined to the reference TRBV28 and TRBJ2-7 genes, and the full variable domain is: DVKVTQSSRYLVKRTGEKVFLECVQDMDHENMFWYRQDPGLGLRLIYFSYDVKMKEKGDIPEGYSVSREKKERFSLILESASTNQTSMYLCASSFYAFGTDYEQYFGPGTRLTVT.